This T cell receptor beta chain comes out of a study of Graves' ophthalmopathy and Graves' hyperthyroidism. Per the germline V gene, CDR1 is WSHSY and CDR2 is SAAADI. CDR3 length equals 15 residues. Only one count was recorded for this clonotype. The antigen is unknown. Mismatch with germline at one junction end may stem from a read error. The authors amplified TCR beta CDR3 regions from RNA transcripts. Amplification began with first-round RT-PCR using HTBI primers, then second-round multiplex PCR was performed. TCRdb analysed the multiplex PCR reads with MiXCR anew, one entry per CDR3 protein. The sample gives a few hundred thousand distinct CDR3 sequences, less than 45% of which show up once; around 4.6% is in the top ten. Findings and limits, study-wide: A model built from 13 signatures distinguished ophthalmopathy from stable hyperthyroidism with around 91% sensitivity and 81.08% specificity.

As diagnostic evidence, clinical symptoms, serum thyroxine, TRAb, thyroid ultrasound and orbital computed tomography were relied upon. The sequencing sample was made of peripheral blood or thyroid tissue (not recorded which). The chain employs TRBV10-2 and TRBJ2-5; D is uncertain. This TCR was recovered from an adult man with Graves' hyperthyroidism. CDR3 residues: CASSQDLGAQETQYF. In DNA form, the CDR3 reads TGTGCCAGCAGCCAAGATCTCGGCGCCCAAGAGACCCAGTACTTC.